A single sample is the source of the 24 T cell receptor beta chains below, sequenced in a study of blood T cell repertoires in COVID-19. Assay: immunoSEQ multiplex PCR; the TCRdb copy retains only in-frame clones and omits some. The repertoire consists of about 59,000 clones, with almost 80% occurring once and the leading ten covering around 12%. The specimen was peripheral blood. The receptors originated from a man at least 80 years old with acute or convalescent COVID-19.

The DNA for the CDR3 is TGCGCCAGCAGCCAAGGTAGTTGGAGAACGGACTATGGCTACACCTTC. This gives the protein CASSQGSWRTDYGYTF. V is TRBV4-1 and J is TRBJ1-2, with no clear D. The V end lost 1 base, the J end lost 3 bases, and 15 bases lay between the germline ends. This CDR3 has 16 amino acids. Germline V CDR1 and CDR2: MGHRA, YSYEKL.

The rearrangement links TRBV5-1 to TRBJ1-1; TRBD1 matches 8 bases. The germline V gene encodes CDR1 SGHRS and CDR2 YFSETQ. The trim removed 4 bases at V and 3 bases at J, leaving 8 bases unmatched. CDR3 length: 15 residues. CDR3 sequence: CASSGTGGQDTEAFF. The CDR3 DNA reads TGCGCCAGCAGCGGAACAGGGGGTCAGGACACTGAAGCTTTCTTT.

This chain links TRBV7-8 with TRBJ1-5, with 7 nucleotides matching TRBD1. V shed 4 bases and J 1 base; nucleotides not matched to a gene: 7. The CDR3 covers 16 residues. Germline V lookup: CDR1 SGHVS, CDR2 FQNEAQ. The CDR3 loop reads CASSSDRAQSNQPQHF. The CDR3 DNA follows: TGTGCCAGCAGCTCCGACAGGGCTCAGAGCAATCAGCCCCAGCATTTT.

The genes are TRBV7-8 and TRBJ1-5; 7 bases match TRBD1. The CDR3 consists of 16 residues. V lost 2 bases and J lost 4; bases outside the gene matches: 8. Germline loops: CDR1 SGHVS, CDR2 FQNEAQ. The CDR3 protein is CASSLTDRVGNQPQHF. CDR3 coding DNA: TGTGCCAGCAGCTTAACCGACAGGGTTGGAAATCAGCCCCAGCATTTT. Complete variable domain (other parts from reference TRBV7-8 and TRBJ1-5): GAGVSQSPRYKVAKRGQDVALRCDPISGHVSLFWYQQALGQGPEFLTYFQNEAQLDKSGLPSDRFFAERPEGSVSTLKIQRTQQEDSAVYLCASSLTDRVGNQPQHFGDGTRLSIL.

The J gene is TRBJ2-5, the V gene TRBV7-6, with TRBD2 matching over 13 bases. This CDR3 is built from 16 residues. Germline values: CDR1 SGHVS, CDR2 FNYEAQ. The junction had 7 bases not matched to a gene; V was cut back by 4 bases and J by 5 bases. The CDR3 spells CASSSSGLAGRETQYF. CDR3 DNA: TGTGCCAGCAGCTCTTCGGGACTAGCGGGGAGGGAGACCCAGTACTTC.

The V gene is TRBV29-1, the J gene TRBJ2-3; the match to TRBD1 covers 8 bases. Looked up from germline, CDR1 is SQVTM and CDR2 is ANQGSEA. The trim removed 7 bases at V and 6 bases at J, leaving 6 bases unmatched. The CDR3 has 12 amino acids. The CDR3 DNA reads TGCAGCGCCGGACAGGGAACGGATACGCAGTATTTT. Its translation is CSAGQGTDTQYF.

To note about this clone: Other nucleotide sequences from this sample produce the same CDR3. The chain is built from TRBV9 and TRBJ2-1; 12 nucleotides line up with TRBD2. Germline assignment: CDR1 SGDLS and CDR2 YYNGEE. Trimming at V came to 0 bases and at J to 2 bases, leaving 0 bases not matched to a gene. CDR3 size: 16 residues. The CDR3 protein is CASSVGLAGAYNEQFF. CDR3 DNA: TGTGCCAGCAGCGTAGGACTAGCGGGAGCCTACAATGAGCAGTTCTTC.

This clone appeared once. The gene calls are TRBV5-4 and TRBJ2-7; 7 bases fit TRBD1. Germline V gene data show CDR1 as SGHNT and CDR2 as YYREEE (reference sequence). Trimming at V came to 7 bases and at J to 1 base, leaving 11 bases not matched to a gene. This CDR3 contains 15 residues. The CDR3, as DNA: TGTGCCAGCGGACCCGAGGGGGCTCGTTCCTACGAGCAGTACTTC. This gives the protein CASGPEGARSYEQYF. Variable domain in full (rest from reference TRBV5-4 and TRBJ2-7): ETGVTQSPTHLIKTRGQQVTLRCSSQSGHNTVSWYQQALGQGPQFIFQYYREEENGRGNFPPRFSGLQFPNYSSELNVNALELDDSALYLCASGPEGARSYEQYFGPGTRLTVT.

The gene calls are TRBV6-5 and TRBJ2-3; 9 nucleotides align to TRBD2. The germline V gene encodes CDR1 MNHEY and CDR2 SVGAGI. The length of the CDR3 is 16 residues. J gave up 0 bases and V 2 bases, and 3 bases lay outside the gene matches. Written as DNA, the CDR3 is TGTGCCAGCAGTTACGCTAGCGGGGACAGCACAGATACGCAGTATTTT. Translation: CASSYASGDSTDTQYF.

The chain carries TRBV9 and TRBJ2-3; 11 bases agree with TRBD2. Germline CDR1 is SGDLS and CDR2 is YYNGEE. V trimming: 4 bases; J trimming: 6 bases; junction bases outside the gene matches: 7. The CDR3 totals 15 residues. The CDR3 nucleotides read TGTGCCAGCAGCACACTAGCGGGGGCAGGGGATACGCAGTATTTT. It translates to CASSTLAGAGDTQYF.

The chain joins TRBV2 to TRBJ1-1; 7 bases agree with TRBD1. The length of the CDR3 is 15 residues. Trimming at V came to 8 bases and at J to 4 bases, leaving 13 bases not matched to a gene. The germline gives CDR1 SNHLY, CDR2 FYNNEI. Here the CDR3 DNA reads TGTGCCAGCTACGGGCTGGGACAGTCCGGCACTGAAGCTTTCTTT. This encodes CASYGLGQSGTEAFF. Combining the CDR3 with reference TRBV2 and TRBJ1-1 gives the whole variable domain EPEVTQTPSHQVTQMGQEVILRCVPISNHLYFYWYRQILGQKVEFLVSFYNNEISEKSEIFDDQFSVERPDGSNFTLKIRSTKLEDSAMYFCASYGLGQSGTEAFFGQGTRLTVV.

This clone has a handful of counts. The CDR3 bases are TGTGCCAGCAGCCTTAGCGGGGGGGAGTACGAGCAGTACTTC. Translating gives CASSLSGGEYEQYF. This chain joins TRBV7-2 and TRBJ2-7; 11 bases line up with TRBD2. The CDR3 is 14 residues long. Germline CDR1 and CDR2: SGHTA and FQGNSA. The trim removed 5 bases at V and 4 bases at J, leaving 4 bases unmatched.

The sample holds a few counts of this clone. J is TRBJ1-6 and V is TRBV2, with D possibly TRBD1 on 5 matching bases. Germline values: CDR1 SNHLY, CDR2 FYNNEI. This CDR3 region has 12 residues. The CDR3 loop is CATRAGNGPLHF. CDR3 DNA: TGTGCTACAAGGGCAGGGAATGGTCCCCTCCACTTT.

The chain couples TRBV5-6 to TRBJ2-7; D possibly corresponds to TRBD2 (5 bases). From germline, CDR1 is SGHDT and CDR2 YYEEEE. Between the trimmed V and J ends, which lost 4 bases and 2 bases, there was a span of 7 bases. The CDR3 length is 12 residues. The CDR3 DNA reads as TGTGCCAGCAGCCTCGGGACCTACGAGCAGTACTTC. It encodes CASSLGTYEQYF.

V usage is TRBV6-5 and J usage is TRBJ2-7, with 8 bases aligning to TRBD2. V lost 2 bases to trimming and J lost 3 bases; unmatched junction nucleotides: 0. The CDR3 contains 13 residues. Germline CDR1 reads MNHEY; CDR2 reads SVGAGI. CDR3 coding DNA: TGTGCCAGCAGTTACCGGGGGGGCTACGAGCAGTACTTC. Protein sequence: CASSYRGGYEQYF.

V gene TRBV10-3 combines with J gene TRBJ1-2; 12 nucleotides align to TRBD1. This CDR3 has 16 residues. Trimming cost V 7 bases and J 8 bases; bases outside gene matches: 14. Germline lookup yields CDR1 ENHRY and CDR2 SYGVKD. The CDR3 region is CAITPGQGAPGGGYTF. In nucleotides, the CDR3 is TGTGCCATCACCCCGGGACAGGGGGCGCCAGGAGGAGGCTACACCTTC.

V usage is TRBV6-6 and J usage is TRBJ2-2; 14 positions agree with TRBD2. The CDR3 covers 17 residues. CDR1 is MNHNY, CDR2 SVGAGI, per germline (reference sequence). V lost 5 bases to trimming and J lost 0 bases; unmatched junction nucleotides: 2. CDR3 sequence (DNA): TGTGCCAGCAGTCGACTAGCGGGAGGGTCGAACACCGGGGAGCTGTTTTTT. Its protein is CASSRLAGGSNTGELFF.

V usage is TRBV6-1 and J usage is TRBJ2-6; D is ambiguous. The CDR3 length is 21 residues. V shed 0 bases and J shed 0 bases, with 21 bases lying between them. Germline loops: CDR1 MNHNS, CDR2 SASEGT. The CDR3 DNA follows: TGTGCCAGCAGTGAAGCGCTTCGGGTGGAGCAGTCCCCCTCTGGGGCCAACGTCCTGACTTTC. Its translation: CASSEALRVEQSPSGANVLTF.

This clone has only a few counts. The chain joins TRBV2 to TRBJ2-3, with 9 bases aligning to TRBD1. The V gene end was trimmed by 5 bases and the J gene end by 1 base; junction bases not matched to a gene: 1. Germline CDR1 and CDR2: SNHLY and FYNNEI. CDR3 size: 14 residues. CDR3 sequence: CASSRDRGTDTQYF. CDR3 DNA sequence: TGTGCCAGCAGTAGGGACAGGGGCACAGATACGCAGTATTTT.

The V and J genes are TRBV18 and TRBJ1-1; D is perhaps TRBD1 (5 bases). Germline V gives CDR1 KGHSH, CDR2 LQKENI. Trimming took 6 bases from V and 4 from J, leaving 18 bases between them. The CDR3 length is 15 residues. CDR3: CASSPGLQVSTEAFF. Written as DNA, the CDR3 is TGTGCCAGCTCCCCAGGCCTACAGGTCTCCACTGAAGCTTTCTTT.

The chain has TRBV3-1 (or the pseudogene TRBV3-2) and TRBJ2-7; 12 bases are a match to TRBD2. The CDR3 runs to 15 residues. The V gene end was trimmed by 4 bases and the J gene end by 3 bases; junction bases not matched to a gene: 4. Germline CDR1 reads LGHDT; CDR2 reads YNNKEL (reference sequence). CDR3 sequence (DNA): TGTGCCAGCAGCCTCAGACTAGCGGGAGACTACGAGCAGTACTTC. Translation: CASSLRLAGDYEQYF.

V is TRBV9 and J is TRBJ1-1; D unclear. V gave up 0 bases and J gave up 1 base, with 4 bases separating them. Germline V gene lookup returns CDR1 SGDLS and CDR2 YYNGEE. The CDR3 extends over 13 amino acids. The CDR3: CASSVVRNTEAFF. The CDR3 bases are TGTGCCAGCAGCGTAGTCCGGAACACTGAAGCTTTCTTT.

The rearrangement uses TRBV3-1 (or the pseudogene TRBV3-2) and TRBJ2-7; 10 bases line up with TRBD2. CDR1 is LGHDT and CDR2 is YNNKEL in the germline V gene (reference sequence). Trimming took 5 bases from V and 2 from J; bases not matched to a gene: 9. The CDR3 extends over 16 amino acids. In DNA form, the CDR3 reads TGTGCCAGCAGCAAACCGGGACTAGCGTTTCCCTACGAGCAGTACTTC. This translates into CASSKPGLAFPYEQYF.

This rearrangement joins TRBV5-6 to TRBJ2-7, with TRBD1 matching 8 bases. The CDR3 extends over 15 amino acids. The V gene's germline CDR1 is SGHDT and CDR2 YYEEEE. The trim removed 4 bases at V and 2 bases at J, leaving 8 bases unmatched. CDR3 sequence reads: CASSPRQGKTYEQYF. DNA for the CDR3: TGTGCCAGCAGCCCGAGACAGGGGAAGACCTACGAGCAGTACTTC.